This TCR beta chain was identified during a study of blood T cell repertoires in COVID-19 (dated by TCRdb to between 2020 and 2021). In the study overall: Samples covering the acute and convalescent phases of COVID-19 were provided by collaborators in the United States, Italy and Spain. The repertoires were released in a freely available public database intended as a resource for research on the immune response to SARS-CoV-2. Sample metadata almost always included a de-identified subject ID, COVID-19 status, age in years and sex. The dataset comprised deeply sampled blood TCRbeta repertoires from subjects exposed to, actively infected with, or recovered from COVID-19. The material from the prospective study consisted of cDNA or gDNA derived from T cells, B-cell-depleted T cells, or PBMCs. The samples were drawn from two sources: the first 160 participants of the ongoing ImmuneRACE study, and 950 to 1,500 subjects contributed by 6 global collaborators. HLA class I and class II types, where available, came from metadata supplied by the sample provider rather than from assay-based typing. Findings and caveats that apply to the study as a whole: The amount of clinical and demographic metadata varied by source and participant and was provided uncurated.

Samples from volunteer blood donors who had recovered from COVID-19 were contributed by a second Seattle source. Collaborating institutions collected whole blood in K2EDTA tubes following their own protocols. For TCRbeta analysis, collaborators shipped samples in one of three forms: frozen whole blood, isolated PBMCs, or DNA extracted from either of those sample types. For this clone: Its target antigen remains unknown. No base quality information exists; no much larger clone differs at one position.

TCRbeta CDR3 regions were amplified from genomic DNA using the immunoSEQ Assay, a bias-controlled multiplex PCR. Regarding the original processing steps: The number of nucleated cells in each sample was estimated by amplification of reference gene primers within the assay. Sequence reads were collapsed and filtered to measure the absolute abundance of every unique TCRbeta CDR3 rearrangement. For each sample, productive Simpson clonality was calculated as the square root of Simpson's diversity index across productive rearrangements. This is the immuneACCESS table as TCRdb keeps it, with only in-frame sequences that have V and J called. A part of the clones is gone; compared with another copy, unresolved V genes explain less than half, and the rest is unexplained. V, J and clone size were drawn from that table, and D and trimming were deduced from the DNA. In this sample the table shows fewer than 300,000 clones, 88% of which occur a single time. The ten biggest clones cover roughly 4% of the sample.

The sequence was obtained from a man aged 55 to 70 who had recovered from COVID-19. The sample comprised peripheral blood.

The sequenced DNA: TGTGCCAGCAGCACCCTGGGACAGGGGAGCTATGGCTACACCTTC. Its protein product is CASSTLGQGSYGYTF. The chain is assembled from TRBV7-8 and TRBJ1-2; 10 bases in the middle match TRBD1. The germline V end is reduced by 5 bases and the J end by 4 bases; junction bases left unmatched: 7. From the cysteine up to the phenylalanine, the CDR3 has a length of 15 residues. The CDR3 DNA has 45 bases and is translated from base 1. CDR1 and CDR2 (SGHVS, FQNEAQ) derive from the germline V gene.